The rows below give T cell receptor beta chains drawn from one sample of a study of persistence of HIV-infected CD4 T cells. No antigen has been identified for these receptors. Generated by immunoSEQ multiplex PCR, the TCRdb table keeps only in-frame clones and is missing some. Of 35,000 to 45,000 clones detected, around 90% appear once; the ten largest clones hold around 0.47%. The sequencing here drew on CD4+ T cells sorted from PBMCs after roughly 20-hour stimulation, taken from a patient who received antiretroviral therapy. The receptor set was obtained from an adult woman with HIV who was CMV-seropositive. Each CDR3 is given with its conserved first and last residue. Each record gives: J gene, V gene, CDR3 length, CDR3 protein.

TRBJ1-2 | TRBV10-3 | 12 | CAISGGPLGYTF
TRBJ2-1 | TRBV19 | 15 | CASNEISGGHNEQFF
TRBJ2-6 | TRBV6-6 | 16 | CASSYDKGTGANVLTF
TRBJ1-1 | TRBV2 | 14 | CASSELGGGTEAFF
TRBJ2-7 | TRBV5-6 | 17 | CASSFGGQGVKVYEQYF
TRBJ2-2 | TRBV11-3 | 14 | CASSLGAVGGELFF
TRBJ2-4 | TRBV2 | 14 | CASRDQTGTDIQYF
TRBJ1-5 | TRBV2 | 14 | CASLQTGLRQPQHF
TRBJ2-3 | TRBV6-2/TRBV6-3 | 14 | CASSRRAGPRTQYF
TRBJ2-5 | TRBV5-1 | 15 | CASSFQGLAGETQYF
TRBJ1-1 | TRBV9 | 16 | CASSVAAGGAGTEAFF
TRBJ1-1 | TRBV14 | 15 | CASSLRTGMNTEAFF
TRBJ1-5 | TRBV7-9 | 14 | CASSFSGEHQPQHF
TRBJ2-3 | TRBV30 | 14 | CAWSGGGGADTQYF
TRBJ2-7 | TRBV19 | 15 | CASSFRQAASYEQYF
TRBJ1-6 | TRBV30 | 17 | CAWSVRGVGISNSPLHF
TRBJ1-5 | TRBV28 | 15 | CASSLVRGANQPQHF
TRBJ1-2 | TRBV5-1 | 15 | CASSQAKTGDRGYTF
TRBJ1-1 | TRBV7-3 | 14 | CASSSGAGGTEAFF
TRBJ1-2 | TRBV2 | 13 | CASSAYGTGGYTF
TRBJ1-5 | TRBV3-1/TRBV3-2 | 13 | CASSPGLNQPQHF
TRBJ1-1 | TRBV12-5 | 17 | CASEPPGQGGSYTEAFF